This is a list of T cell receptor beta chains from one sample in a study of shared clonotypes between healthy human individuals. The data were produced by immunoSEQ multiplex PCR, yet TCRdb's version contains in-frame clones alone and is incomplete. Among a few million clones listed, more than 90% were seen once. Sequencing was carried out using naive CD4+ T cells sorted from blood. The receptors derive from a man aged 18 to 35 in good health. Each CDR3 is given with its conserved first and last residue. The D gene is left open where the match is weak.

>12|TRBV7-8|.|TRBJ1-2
CASSSGPGGYTF
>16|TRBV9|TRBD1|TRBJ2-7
CASSVLPRTGVSEQYF
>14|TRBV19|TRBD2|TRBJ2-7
CASSIGVREGQQYF
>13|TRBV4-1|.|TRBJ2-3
CASSQPSADTQYF
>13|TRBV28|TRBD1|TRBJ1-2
CASSAGTADGYTF
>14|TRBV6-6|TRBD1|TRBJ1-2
CASLPEGAGYGYTF
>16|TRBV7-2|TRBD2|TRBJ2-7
CASSSTSGTSSYEQYF
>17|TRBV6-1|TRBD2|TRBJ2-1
CASSVSSGIGSYNEQFF
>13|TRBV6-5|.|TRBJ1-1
CASSYPGGTEAFF
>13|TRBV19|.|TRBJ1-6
CASGPRRNSPLHF
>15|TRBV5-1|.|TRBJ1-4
CASSAGTGTNEKLFF
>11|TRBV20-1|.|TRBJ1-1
CSARQVPLPHF
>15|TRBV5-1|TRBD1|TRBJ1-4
CASSSGGGGNEKLFF
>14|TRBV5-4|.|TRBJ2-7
CASSLEGSYYEQYF
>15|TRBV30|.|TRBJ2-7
CAWSYKTGRKYEQYF
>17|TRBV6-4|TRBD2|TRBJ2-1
CASSDRLAGGPYNEQFF
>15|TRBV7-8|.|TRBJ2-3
CASSLGGRESDTQYF
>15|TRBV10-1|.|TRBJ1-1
CASSESLIQNTEAFF
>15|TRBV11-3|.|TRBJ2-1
CASSPRSGGHNEQFF
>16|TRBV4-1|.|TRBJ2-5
CASSQARQSNQETQYF
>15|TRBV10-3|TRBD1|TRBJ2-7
CASARQDRGLYEQYF
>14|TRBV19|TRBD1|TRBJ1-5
CASTEQGRNQPQHF
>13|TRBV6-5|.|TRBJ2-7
CASSYSGGSEQYF
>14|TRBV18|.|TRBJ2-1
CASSPDQGGNEQFF
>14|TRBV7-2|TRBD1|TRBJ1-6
CASSLMAGGIPLHF
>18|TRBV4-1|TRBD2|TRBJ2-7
CASSQGRLAGESSYEQYF
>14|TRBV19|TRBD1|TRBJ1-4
CASTTGTVGEKLFF
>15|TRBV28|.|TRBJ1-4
CASSLLSGVNEKLFF
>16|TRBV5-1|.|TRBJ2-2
CASSISGTPNTGELFF
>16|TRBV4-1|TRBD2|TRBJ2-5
CASSEQREGRQETQYF
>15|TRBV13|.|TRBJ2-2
CASSFSGSNTGELFF
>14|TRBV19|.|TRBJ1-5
CASSTQQGSQPQHF
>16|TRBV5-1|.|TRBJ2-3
CASSTGLGFSADTQYF
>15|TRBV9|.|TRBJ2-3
CASNPSGLSQGTQYF
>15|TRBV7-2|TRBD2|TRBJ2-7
CASSPGLVQFAEQYF